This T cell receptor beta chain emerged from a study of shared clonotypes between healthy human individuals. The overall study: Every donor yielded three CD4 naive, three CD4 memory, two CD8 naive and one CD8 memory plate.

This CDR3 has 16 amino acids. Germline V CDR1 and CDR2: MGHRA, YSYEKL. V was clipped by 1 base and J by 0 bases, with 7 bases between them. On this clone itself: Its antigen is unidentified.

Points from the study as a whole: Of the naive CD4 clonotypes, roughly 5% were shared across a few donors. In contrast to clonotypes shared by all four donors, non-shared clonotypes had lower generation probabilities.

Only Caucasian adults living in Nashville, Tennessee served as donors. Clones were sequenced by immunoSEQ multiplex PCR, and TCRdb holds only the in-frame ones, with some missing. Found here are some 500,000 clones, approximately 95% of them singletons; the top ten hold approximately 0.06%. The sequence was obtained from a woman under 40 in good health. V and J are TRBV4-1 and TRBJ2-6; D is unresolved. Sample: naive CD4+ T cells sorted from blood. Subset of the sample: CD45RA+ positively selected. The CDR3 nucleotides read TGCGCCAGCAGCCAAGGACCGATCTCTGGGGCCAACGTCCTGACTTTC. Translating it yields CASSQGPISGANVLTF.